The rows below give T cell receptor beta chains drawn from one sample of a study. TCRdb reprocessed the 5' RACE reads with MiXCR, giving one entry per CDR3 protein. This table has approximately 60,000 distinct CDR3 sequences, around 20% appearing once. Specimen: tumor-infiltrating Tregs sorted from the breast tumor. The receptors originated from a female donor with breast cancer. The CDR3 runs from the conserved cysteine through the conserved F or W. The D gene is left open where the match is weak. The size entry is marked missing in some rows and otherwise reads once, few, many or a size class.

D gene: TRBD1; J gene: TRBJ1-5; clone size: .; V gene: TRBV9; CDR3 DNA: TGTGCCAGCAGCGTAGTAGGGGAAGACAGGGATATAGGCAATCAGCCCCAGCATTTT; CDR3 protein: CASSVVGEDRDIGNQPQHF
D gene: .; J gene: TRBJ1-2; clone size: many; V gene: TRBV3-1; CDR3 DNA: TGTGCCAGCAGACCAGGGGCGGGCTATGGCTACACCTTC; CDR3 protein: CASRPGAGYGYTF
D gene: .; J gene: TRBJ2-3; clone size: many; V gene: TRBV28; CDR3 DNA: TGTGCCAGCAGCAAGACAGATACGCAGTATTTT; CDR3 protein: CASSKTDTQYF
D gene: TRBD2; J gene: TRBJ2-5; clone size: .; V gene: TRBV28; CDR3 DNA: TGTGCCAGCAGTTTGACTAGCGGGGGGCAAGAGACCCAGTACTTC; CDR3 protein: CASSLTSGGQETQYF
D gene: TRBD2; J gene: TRBJ2-1; clone size: many; V gene: TRBV6-2/TRBV6-3; CDR3 DNA: TGTGCCAGCAGTTTCTCCCTAGCGGGGGTCTCCTACAATGAGCAGTTCTTC; CDR3 protein: CASSFSLAGVSYNEQFF
D gene: TRBD1; J gene: TRBJ2-6; clone size: .; V gene: TRBV24-1; CDR3 DNA: TGTGCCACCAGTGATCCGCCAGACAGGGTTGGGGCCAACGTCCTGACTTTC; CDR3 protein: CATSDPPDRVGANVLTF
D gene: .; J gene: TRBJ2-1; clone size: many; V gene: TRBV20-1; CDR3 DNA: TGCAGTGCTAATTGGCCTTCTGGCAACAATGAGCAGTTCTTC; CDR3 protein: CSANWPSGNNEQFF
D gene: TRBD2; J gene: TRBJ2-1; clone size: many; V gene: TRBV5-1; CDR3 DNA: TGCGCCAGCAGCACCATCCCGGGACTAGCGGGAGTTGGAAGCTCCTACAATGAGCAGTTCTTC; CDR3 protein: CASSTIPGLAGVGSSYNEQFF
D gene: .; J gene: TRBJ1-1; clone size: .; V gene: TRBV6-1; CDR3 DNA: TGTGCCAGCAGTGAACAAGGGGGGTACACTGAAGCTTTCTTT; CDR3 protein: CASSEQGGYTEAFF
D gene: TRBD1; J gene: TRBJ1-2; clone size: few; V gene: TRBV4-2; CDR3 DNA: TGTGCCAGCAGCCAGCGCCTCCAGGGGGCTGGATTTGGCTACACCTTC; CDR3 protein: CASSQRLQGAGFGYTF
D gene: .; J gene: TRBJ2-1; clone size: .; V gene: TRBV11-2; CDR3 DNA: TGTGCCAGCAGACGTCATCGGACCGGCGATGAGCAGTTCTTC; CDR3 protein: CASRRHRTGDEQFF
D gene: TRBD2; J gene: TRBJ2-3; clone size: many; V gene: TRBV5-1; CDR3 DNA: TGCGCCAGCAAAATAGCGGGGGCGCGAGATACGCAGTATTTT; CDR3 protein: CASKIAGARDTQYF
D gene: .; J gene: TRBJ1-1; clone size: .; V gene: TRBV7-2; CDR3 DNA: TGTGCCAGCAGCTCAGCAGGGGTTGTGAACACTGAAGCTTTCTTT; CDR3 protein: CASSSAGVVNTEAFF
D gene: TRBD1; J gene: TRBJ2-7; clone size: many; V gene: TRBV2; CDR3 DNA: TGTGCCAGCAGTGTGGGTCCGGGACAGGGGTCCTACGAGCAGTACTTC; CDR3 protein: CASSVGPGQGSYEQYF
D gene: .; J gene: TRBJ1-3; clone size: few; V gene: TRBV30; CDR3 DNA: TGTGCCTGGAGTGTACGTCGGAGCTCTGGAAACACCATATATTTT; CDR3 protein: CAWSVRRSSGNTIYF
D gene: .; J gene: TRBJ2-1; clone size: few; V gene: TRBV12-2; CDR3 DNA: TGTGCAAGTCGCTTAGCGTTCTCCGGGACTAGGCTAATCAATGAGCAGTTCTTC; CDR3 protein: CASRLAFSGTRLINEQFF
D gene: .; J gene: TRBJ2-5; clone size: .; V gene: TRBV2; CDR3 DNA: TGTGCCAGCAGTGGGGGGCTCCAAGAGACCCAGTACTTC; CDR3 protein: CASSGGLQETQYF
D gene: .; J gene: TRBJ2-7; clone size: few; V gene: TRBV12-3/TRBV12-4; CDR3 DNA: TGTGCCAGGACCCAGAGAGGCTCCTACGAGCAGTACTTC; CDR3 protein: CARTQRGSYEQYF
D gene: TRBD1; J gene: TRBJ2-7; clone size: .; V gene: TRBV3-1; CDR3 DNA: TGTGCCAGCAGCCAGGATTTCGGGGACAGGGCCCTCGGTGGTGTGCAGTACTTC; CDR3 protein: CASSQDFGDRALGGVQYF
D gene: .; J gene: TRBJ1-2; clone size: few; V gene: TRBV12-3/TRBV12-4; CDR3 DNA: TGTGCCAGCAGCCGCGACCCAGGGGCGCGTAACTATGGCTACACCTTC; CDR3 protein: CASSRDPGARNYGYTF